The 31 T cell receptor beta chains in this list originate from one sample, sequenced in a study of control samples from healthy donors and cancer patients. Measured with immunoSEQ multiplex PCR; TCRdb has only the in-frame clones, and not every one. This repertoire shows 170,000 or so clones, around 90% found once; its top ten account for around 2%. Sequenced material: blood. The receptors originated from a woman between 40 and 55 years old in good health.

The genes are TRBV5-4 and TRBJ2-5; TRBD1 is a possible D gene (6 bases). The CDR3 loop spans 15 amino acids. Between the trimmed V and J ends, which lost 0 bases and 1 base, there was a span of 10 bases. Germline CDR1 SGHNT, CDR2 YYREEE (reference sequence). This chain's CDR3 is CASSLGQVTQETQYF. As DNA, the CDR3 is TGTGCCAGCAGCTTGGGACAGGTGACCCAAGAGACCCAGTACTTC.

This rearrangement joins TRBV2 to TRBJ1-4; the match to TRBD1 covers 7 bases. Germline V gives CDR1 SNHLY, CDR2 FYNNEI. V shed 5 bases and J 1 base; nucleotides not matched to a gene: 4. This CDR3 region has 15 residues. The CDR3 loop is CASSSRQGTNEKLFF. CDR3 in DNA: TGTGCCAGCAGTTCCCGACAGGGAACTAATGAAAAACTGTTTTTT.

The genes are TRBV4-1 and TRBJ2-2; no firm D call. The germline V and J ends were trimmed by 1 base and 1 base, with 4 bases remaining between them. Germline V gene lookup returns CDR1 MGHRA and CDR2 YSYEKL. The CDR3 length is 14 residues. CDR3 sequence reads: CASSQGLNTGELFF. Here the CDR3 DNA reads TGCGCCAGCAGCCAAGGCCTGAACACCGGGGAGCTGTTTTTT.

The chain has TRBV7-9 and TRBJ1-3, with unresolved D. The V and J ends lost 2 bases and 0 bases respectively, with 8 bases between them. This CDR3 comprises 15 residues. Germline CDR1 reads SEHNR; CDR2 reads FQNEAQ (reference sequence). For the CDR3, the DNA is TGTGCCAGCAGCTTAATATCGGGCTCTGGAAACACCATATATTTT. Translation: CASSLISGSGNTIYF.

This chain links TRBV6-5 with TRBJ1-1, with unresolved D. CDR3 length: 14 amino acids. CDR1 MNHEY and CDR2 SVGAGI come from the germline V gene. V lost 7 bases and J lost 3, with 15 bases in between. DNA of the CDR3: TGTGCCAGCACCACAAGGGAAGCTGACACTGAAGCTTTCTTT. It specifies CASTTREADTEAFF.

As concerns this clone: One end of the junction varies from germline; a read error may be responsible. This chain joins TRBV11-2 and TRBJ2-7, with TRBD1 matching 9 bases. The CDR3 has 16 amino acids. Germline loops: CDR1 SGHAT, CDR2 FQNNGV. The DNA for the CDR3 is TGTGCCAGCATCTTAGGGACAGGGACTACTTACTACGAGCAGTACTTC. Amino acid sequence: CASILGTGTTYYEQYF.

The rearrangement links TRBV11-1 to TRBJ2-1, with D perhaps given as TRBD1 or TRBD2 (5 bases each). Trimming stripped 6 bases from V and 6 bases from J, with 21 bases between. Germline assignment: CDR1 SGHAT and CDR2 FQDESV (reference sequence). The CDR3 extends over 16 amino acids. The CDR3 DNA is TGTGCCAGCAGGAGTAAGGACCCAAAGAGGGGCAATGAGCAGTTCTTC. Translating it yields CASRSKDPKRGNEQFF.

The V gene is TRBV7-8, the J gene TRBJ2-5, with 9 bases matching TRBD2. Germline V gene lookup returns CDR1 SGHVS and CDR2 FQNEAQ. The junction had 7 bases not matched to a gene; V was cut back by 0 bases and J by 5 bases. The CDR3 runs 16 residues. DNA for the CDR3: TGTGCCAGCAGCTTAGCGGGCGGGGGGGATTCTGAGACCCAGTACTTC. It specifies CASSLAGGGDSETQYF.

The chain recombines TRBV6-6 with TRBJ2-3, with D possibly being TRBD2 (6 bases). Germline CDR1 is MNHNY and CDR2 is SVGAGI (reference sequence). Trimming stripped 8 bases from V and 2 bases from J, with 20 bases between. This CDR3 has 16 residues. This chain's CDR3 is CASSARDSGLTDTQYF. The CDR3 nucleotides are TGTGCCAGCTCCGCCCGGGACTCGGGCCTCACAGATACGCAGTATTTT.

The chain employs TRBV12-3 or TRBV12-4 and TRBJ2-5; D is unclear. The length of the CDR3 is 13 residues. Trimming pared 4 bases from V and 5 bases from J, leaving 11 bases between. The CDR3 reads CASSSRSGETQYF. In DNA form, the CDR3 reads TGTGCCAGCAGTTCCAGGTCCGGGGAGACCCAGTACTTC.

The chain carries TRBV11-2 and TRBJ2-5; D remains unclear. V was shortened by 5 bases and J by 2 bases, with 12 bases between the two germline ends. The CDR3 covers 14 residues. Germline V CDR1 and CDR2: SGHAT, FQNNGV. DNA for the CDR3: TGTGCCAGCAGCCCTAGTGGGCCACAAGAGACCCAGTACTTC. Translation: CASSPSGPQETQYF.

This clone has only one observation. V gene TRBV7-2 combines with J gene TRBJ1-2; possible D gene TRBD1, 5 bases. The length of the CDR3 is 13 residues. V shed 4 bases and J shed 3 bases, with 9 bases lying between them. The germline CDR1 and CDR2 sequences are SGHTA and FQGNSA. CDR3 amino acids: CASSSGRDYGYTF. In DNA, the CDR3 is TGTGCCAGCAGCTCGGGACGGGACTATGGCTACACCTTC.

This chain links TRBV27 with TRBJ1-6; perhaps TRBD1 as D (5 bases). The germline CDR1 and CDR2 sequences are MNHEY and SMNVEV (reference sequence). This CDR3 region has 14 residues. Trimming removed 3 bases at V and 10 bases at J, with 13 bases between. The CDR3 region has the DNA TGTGCCAGCAGTTTGGCCAGGGCGGAATCACCCCTCCACTTT. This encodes CASSLARAESPLHF.

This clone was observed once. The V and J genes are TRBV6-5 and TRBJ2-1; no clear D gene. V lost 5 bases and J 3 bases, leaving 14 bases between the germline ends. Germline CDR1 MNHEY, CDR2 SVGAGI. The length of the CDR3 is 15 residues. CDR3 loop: CASSTRVGFYNEQFF. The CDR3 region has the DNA TGTGCCAGCAGTACCCGGGTAGGGTTCTACAATGAGCAGTTCTTC.

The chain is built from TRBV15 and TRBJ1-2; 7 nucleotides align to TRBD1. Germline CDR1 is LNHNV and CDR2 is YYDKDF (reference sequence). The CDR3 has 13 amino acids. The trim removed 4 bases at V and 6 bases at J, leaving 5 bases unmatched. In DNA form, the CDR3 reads TGTGCCACCAGCACTGACAGGGTCCATGGCTACACCTTC. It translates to CATSTDRVHGYTF.

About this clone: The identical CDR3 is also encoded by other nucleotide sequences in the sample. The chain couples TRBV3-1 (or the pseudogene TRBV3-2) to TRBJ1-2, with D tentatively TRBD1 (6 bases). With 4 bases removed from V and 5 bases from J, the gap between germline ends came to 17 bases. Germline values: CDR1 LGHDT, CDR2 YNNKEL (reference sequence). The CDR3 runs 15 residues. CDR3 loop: CASSPRQAGIYGYTF. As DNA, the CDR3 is TGTGCCAGCAGCCCGCGACAGGCGGGGATATATGGCTACACCTTC.

CDR3 protein: CASSEGFVGPEAFF. The DNA of the CDR3 is TGTGCCAGCAGTGAAGGGTTTGTAGGCCCTGAAGCTTTCTTT. V gene TRBV6-1 combines with J gene TRBJ1-1; no definite D call. This CDR3 is 14 amino acids long. The germline V gene has CDR1 MNHNS and CDR2 SASEGT. The V end was cut by 1 base, the J end by 6 bases, with 12 bases between.

The DNA of the CDR3 is TGTGCCAGCAGTCACTTTTCAGGGAGTGGGCACGAGCAGTACTTC. It is translated as CASSHFSGSGHEQYF. The chain uses TRBV6-6 and TRBJ2-7, with D perhaps being TRBD1 or TRBD2 (5 bases each). The CDR3 is made up of 15 amino acids. Trimming left V 5 bases short and J 5 bases short, with 19 bases between. Germline loops: CDR1 MNHNY, CDR2 SVGAGI (reference sequence).

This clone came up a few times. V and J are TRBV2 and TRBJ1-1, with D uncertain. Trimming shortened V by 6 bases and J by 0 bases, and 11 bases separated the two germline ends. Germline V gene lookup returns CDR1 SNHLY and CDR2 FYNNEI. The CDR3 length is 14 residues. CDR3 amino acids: CASRRSSLNTEAFF. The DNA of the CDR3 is TGTGCCAGCAGGCGGAGCAGTTTGAACACTGAAGCTTTCTTT.

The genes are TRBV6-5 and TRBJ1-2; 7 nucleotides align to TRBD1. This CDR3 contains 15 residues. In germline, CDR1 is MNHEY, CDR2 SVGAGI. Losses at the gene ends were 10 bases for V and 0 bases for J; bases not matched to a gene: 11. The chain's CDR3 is CATQGGGGSNYGYTF. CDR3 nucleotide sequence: TGTGCCACGCAGGGGGGGGGAGGATCTAACTATGGCTACACCTTC.

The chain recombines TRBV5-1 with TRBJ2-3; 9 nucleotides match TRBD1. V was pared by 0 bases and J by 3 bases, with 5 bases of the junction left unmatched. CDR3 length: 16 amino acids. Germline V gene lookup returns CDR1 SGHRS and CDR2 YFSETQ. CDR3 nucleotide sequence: TGCGCCAGCAGCTTGGCTGGGACAGGGAATACAGATACGCAGTATTTT. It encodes CASSLAGTGNTDTQYF.

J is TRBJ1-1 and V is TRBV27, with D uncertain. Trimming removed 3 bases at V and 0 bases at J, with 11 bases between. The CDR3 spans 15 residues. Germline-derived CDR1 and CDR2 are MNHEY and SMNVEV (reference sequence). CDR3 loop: CASSLSPNLNTEAFF. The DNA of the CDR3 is TGTGCCAGCAGTTTGAGCCCGAACTTGAACACTGAAGCTTTCTTT.

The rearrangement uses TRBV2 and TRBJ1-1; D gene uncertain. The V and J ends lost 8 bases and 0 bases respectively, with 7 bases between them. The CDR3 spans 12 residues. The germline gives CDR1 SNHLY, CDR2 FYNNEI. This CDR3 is CASEEMNTEAFF. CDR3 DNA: TGTGCCAGCGAAGAAATGAACACTGAAGCTTTCTTT.

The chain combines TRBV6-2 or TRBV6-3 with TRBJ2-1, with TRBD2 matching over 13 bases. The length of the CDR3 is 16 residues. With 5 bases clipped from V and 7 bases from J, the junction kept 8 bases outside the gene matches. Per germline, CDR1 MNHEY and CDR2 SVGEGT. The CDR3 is CASSDPGLAGSNEQFF. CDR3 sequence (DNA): TGTGCCAGCAGTGATCCGGGACTAGCGGGGAGTAATGAGCAGTTCTTC.

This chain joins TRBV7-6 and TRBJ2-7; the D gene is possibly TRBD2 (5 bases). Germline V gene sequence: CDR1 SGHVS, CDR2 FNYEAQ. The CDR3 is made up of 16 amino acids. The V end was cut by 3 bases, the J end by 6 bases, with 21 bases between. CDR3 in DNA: TGTGCCAGCAGCTTCGGTTCGCAACGGGGATGGAGCGAGCAGTACTTC. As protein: CASSFGSQRGWSEQYF.

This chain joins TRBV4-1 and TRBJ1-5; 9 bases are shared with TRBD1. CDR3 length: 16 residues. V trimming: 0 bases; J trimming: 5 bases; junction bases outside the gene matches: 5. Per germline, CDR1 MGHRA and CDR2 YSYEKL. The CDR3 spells CASSQEMGQGYQPQHF. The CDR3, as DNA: TGCGCCAGCAGCCAAGAGATGGGACAGGGATATCAGCCCCAGCATTTT.

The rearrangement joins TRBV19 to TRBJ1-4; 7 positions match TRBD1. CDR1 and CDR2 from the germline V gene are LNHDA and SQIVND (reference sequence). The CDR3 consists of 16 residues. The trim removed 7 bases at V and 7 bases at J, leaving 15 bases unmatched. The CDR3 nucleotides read TGTGCCAGTACCCCAAGGGGGCGCGAGGGAGGTGAAAAACTGTTTTTT. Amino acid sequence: CASTPRGREGGEKLFF.

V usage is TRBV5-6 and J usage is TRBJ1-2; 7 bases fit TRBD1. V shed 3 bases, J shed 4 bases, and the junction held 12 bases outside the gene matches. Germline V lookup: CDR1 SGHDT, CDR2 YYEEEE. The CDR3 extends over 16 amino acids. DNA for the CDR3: TGTGCCAGCAGCTCCCTGGACAGGATCGTCGGCTATGGCTACACCTTC. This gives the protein CASSSLDRIVGYGYTF.

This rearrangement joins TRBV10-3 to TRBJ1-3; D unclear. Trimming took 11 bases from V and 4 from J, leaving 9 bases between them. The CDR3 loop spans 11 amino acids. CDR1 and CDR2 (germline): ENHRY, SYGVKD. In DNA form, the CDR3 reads TGTGCCTCCCGCGCGGGAAACACCATATATTTT. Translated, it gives CASRAGNTIYF.

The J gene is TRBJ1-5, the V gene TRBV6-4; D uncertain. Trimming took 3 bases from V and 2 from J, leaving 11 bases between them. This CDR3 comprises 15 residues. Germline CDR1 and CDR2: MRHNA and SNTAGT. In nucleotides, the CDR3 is TGTGCCAGCAGTGAAAGTGGCGGTGGCAATCAGCCCCAGCATTTT. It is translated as CASSESGGGNQPQHF.

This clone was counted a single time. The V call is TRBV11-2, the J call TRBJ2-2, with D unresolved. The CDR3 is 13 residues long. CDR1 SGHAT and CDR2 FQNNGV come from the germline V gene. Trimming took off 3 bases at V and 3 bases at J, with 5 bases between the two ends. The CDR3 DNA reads TGTGCCAGCAGCTTGGGGTACACCGGGGAGCTGTTTTTT. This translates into CASSLGYTGELFF. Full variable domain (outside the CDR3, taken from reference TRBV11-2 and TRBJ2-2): EAGVAQSPRYKIIEKRQSVAFWCNPISGHATLYWYQQILGQGPKLLIQFQNNGVVDDSQLPKDRFSAERLKGVDSTLKIQPAKLEDSAVYLCASSLGYTGELFFGEGSRLTVL.